These 10 T cell receptor beta chains originate from one sample sequenced in a study of T cell clonality in common variable immunodeficiency. The protocol was immunoSEQ multiplex PCR, while the TCRdb copy is restricted to in-frame clones and leaves out a portion. Altogether about 81,000 clones were found in the sample, and no singletons occur. The sample comprised peripheral blood mononuclear cells. These receptors originate from a person aged 18 to 75 in good health.

Note on this clone: Sequencing ends 3 residues short of the CDR3 end; the germline J gene provides the rest. This chain joins TRBV20-1 and TRBJ2-7; perhaps TRBD2 as D (6 bases). The CDR3 runs to 13 residues. CDR1 and CDR2 from the germline V gene are DFQATT and SNEGSKA (reference sequence). With 6 bases removed from V and 0 bases from J, the gap between germline ends came to 12 bases. The DNA read from the CDR3 is TGCAGTGCCGGCCGGGGGAGCTCCTACGAG. Its translation is CSAGRGSSYE. The whole CDR3 reads CSAGRGSSYEQYF.

This clone was detected many times. Read data end 3 residues before the CDR3 end; the end is taken from the germline J gene. The rearrangement joins TRBV11-3 to TRBJ2-1; 8 bases map to TRBD2. The CDR3 totals 15 residues. Germline lookup yields CDR1 SGHNT and CDR2 YENEEA. After removal of 1 base from V and 9 bases from J, the junction contained 8 bases not matched to a gene. Here the CDR3 reads CASSLGAGESSEQFF. The sequenced part of the CDR3 DNA is TGTGCCAGCAGCTTAGGAGCGGGAGAGTCAAGTGAG. Combining the CDR3 with reference TRBV11-3 and TRBJ2-1 gives the whole variable domain EAGVVQSPRYKIIEKKQPVAFWCNPISGHNTLYWYLQNLGQGPELLIRYENEEAVDDSQLPKDRFSAERLKGVDSTLKIQPAELGDSAVYLCASSLGAGESSEQFFGPGTRLTVL.

This clone showed up just a few times. The read ends 3 residues before the CDR3 terminus; that terminus is restored from the germline J gene. The chain links TRBV7-2 to TRBJ1-2; no reliable D call. This CDR3 contains 13 residues. V lost 3 bases to trimming and J lost 7 bases, with 12 bases between them. Germline CDR1 reads SGHTA; CDR2 reads FQGNSA. The CDR3 bases that were read are TGTGCCAGCAGCTTGGTCAGGTCGTCTGGC. Translated, it gives CASSLVRSSG. The whole CDR3 reads CASSLVRSSGYTF. Full variable domain (remainder filled in from reference TRBV7-2 and TRBJ1-2): GAGVSQSPSNKVTEKGKDVELRCDPISGHTALYWYRQSLGQGLEFLIYFQGNSAPDKSGLPSDRFSAERTGGSVSTLTIQRTQQEDSAVYLCASSLVRSSGYTFGSGTRLTVV.

This clone was observed at least ten times. The CDR3 end falls 3 residues outside the read, so it is completed with the germline J gene. This chain connects TRBV6-2 or TRBV6-3 to TRBJ2-4; tentatively, D is TRBD2 (6 bases). Trimming took 8 bases from V and 0 from J, leaving 14 bases between them. Germline V gene data show CDR1 as MNHEY and CDR2 as SVGEGT. The CDR3 totals 15 residues. The CDR3 here is CASLGLTLAKNIQYF. The part of the CDR3 DNA that was read is TGTGCCAGCCTGGGACTCACTCTAGCCAAAAACATT.

This clone was observed many times. CDR3 residues: CSLLRGQETQYF. Incomplete CDR3 DNA: TGCAGCCTTTTGAGGGGCCAAGAGACC. This chain joins TRBV29-1 and TRBJ2-5; D tentatively fits TRBD1 or TRBD2 (5 bases each). Read coverage stops 3 residues before the CDR3 terminus; the germline J gene supplies the remainder. The CDR3 totals 12 residues. Per germline, CDR1 SQVTM and CDR2 ANQGSEA. V dropped 8 bases and J dropped 1 base, with 11 bases sitting between them.

This clone has a count of ten or more. The CDR3 end lies 3 residues beyond the end of the read and is filled in from the germline J gene. The V call is TRBV11-2, the J call TRBJ1-6, with D perhaps matching TRBD1 (5 bases). V lost 5 bases and J lost 7, with 12 bases in between. The germline gives CDR1 SGHAT, CDR2 FQNNGV. The CDR3 sequence is 14 residues long. The CDR3 sequence: CASSPDMANSPLHF. The covered CDR3 bases are TGTGCCAGCAGCCCGGACATGGCAAATTCACCC. Full variable domain (missing parts from reference TRBV11-2 and TRBJ1-6): EAGVAQSPRYKIIEKRQSVAFWCNPISGHATLYWYQQILGQGPKLLIQFQNNGVVDDSQLPKDRFSAERLKGVDSTLKIQPAKLEDSAVYLCASSPDMANSPLHFGNGTRLTVT.

The table lists this clone with a few counts. The read terminates 3 residues before the CDR3 end, so the remaining end is supplied by the germline J gene. The chain couples TRBV5-1 to TRBJ1-3; the D is unclear. The CDR3 sequence is 14 residues long. Germline V gene lookup returns CDR1 SGHRS and CDR2 YFSETQ. V was trimmed by 0 bases and J by 0 bases, leaving 4 bases between them. CDR3 bases read: TGCGCCAGCAGCTTGGACAGCTCTGGAAACACC. Translation: CASSLDSSGNT. The complete CDR3 sequence is CASSLDSSGNTIYF.

This clone was recorded at least ten times. Here the CDR3 reads CASSAQGTTYEQYF. CDR3 DNA, as far as it was read: TGTGCCAGCAGCGCACAGGGGACCACCTACGAG. The J gene is TRBJ2-7, the V gene TRBV5-4; 7 bases line up with TRBD1. The read comes to an end 3 residues before the CDR3 does, leaving the germline J gene to fill in the end. Per the germline V gene, CDR1 is SGHNT and CDR2 is YYREEE (reference sequence). With 4 bases clipped from V and 2 bases from J, the junction kept 6 bases outside the gene matches. The CDR3 spans 14 residues.

This clone occurred many times. The read finishes 3 residues shy of the CDR3 end, and the germline J gene is used to complete it. Other nucleotide sequences in the sample specify the same CDR3. The rearrangement links TRBV30 to TRBJ1-1, with D perhaps TRBD1 (6 bases). The CDR3 extends over 15 amino acids. From germline, CDR1 is GTSNPN and CDR2 SVGIG (reference sequence). V lost 0 bases and J lost 4, with 15 bases in between. The CDR3 bases that were read are TGTGCCTGGAGTGTACTGGGTCCCAGGGGCACTGAA. Translated, it gives CAWSVLGPRGTE. The CDR3 in full is CAWSVLGPRGTEAFF.

This clone was observed many times. The missing CDR3 end, 3 residues past where the read stops, is filled in from the germline J gene. V gene TRBV5-1 combines with J gene TRBJ2-3; 14 positions match TRBD2. Germline CDR1 reads SGHRS; CDR2 reads YFSETQ. Trimming cost V 4 bases and J 6 bases; bases outside gene matches: 7. This CDR3 is built from 16 residues. CDR3 region: CASSERLAGGLDTQYF. The sequenced CDR3 bases are TGCGCCAGCAGCGAACGACTAGCGGGAGGGTTGGATACG.